This entry features one TCR beta chain sequence. In this sample, this clone turned up once. Its antigen is not yet known. Base qualities were left out, and no much larger clone turns up one base away. The CDR3 regions of human TCRbeta chains were analyzed by immunosequencing. The authors' pipeline ran thus. Repertoire TCRs were checked for matches against a reference library of SARS-CoV-2-specific TCRs that had been generated using the MIRA antigen-specificity platform. Breadth was defined as the fraction of unique TCRs that were SARS-CoV-2-associated, and depth was defined as the fraction of total T cells that were SARS-CoV-2-associated. Using the MIRA data, each spike-specific TCR was mapped to the spike region that the TCR reacts to and placed in a CD4 or CD8 class. Log10-transformed breadth and depth values were compared by one-way ANOVA with Sidak's multiple comparisons tests. In TCRdb, the immuneACCESS table is reduced to in-frame sequences with V and J assigned. These tables do not hold every clone; where another copy was compared, an unresolved V gene accounts for under half, and the others remain unexplained. Clone size and the V and J calls come from that table; the DNA yielded D and trimming. In all, the sample holds 90,000 to 120,000 clones, and around 90% of those were seen once. Approximately 9% of the sample belongs to the ten largest clones.

From a lookup of the germline V gene, CDR1 and CDR2 are SGHTS and YDEGEE. Spanning cysteine to phenylalanine, the CDR3 consists of 14 amino acids. CDR3 DNA is the only sequence kept; it has 42 bases, read in frame from the first base. V and J are trimmed by 3 bases and 8 bases, and the gene matches miss 9 bases of the junction. What this sample's time point label stands for: baseline before first vaccination. Vaccinee samples were obtained from the UK trials COV001 and COV002, which included a single-blind randomized controlled phase 2/3 trial of AZD1222 (ChAdOx1 nCoV-19) in healthy adults. Trial participant PBMC samples were collected at day 0 and day 28 after the second dose for TCRbeta chain sequencing. This record belongs to a study of T cell responses to AZD1222 COVID-19 vaccine (dated by TCRdb to the early 2020s). Turning to the overall study: AZD1222 recipients given second doses at about 4 weeks or at about 12 weeks were pooled, since spike-specific TCR depth and breadth were not found to differ between the two schedules. Enrollment into the trials was organized by age into subgroups of 18-55, 56-69 and 70-plus years, and those subgroups contained around 150, 28 and 57 TCR-sequenced participants, respectively. A total of 230 to 250 trial participants underwent TCR sequencing, of whom roughly 210 had received two doses of AZD1222 and around 25 had received two doses of the MenACWY control vaccine.

General conclusions and limits of the study: Vaccine-associated CD4 TCRs spanned the whole spike protein, with dominant responses in regions 160-218 and 743-854. Most participants were white British and females outnumbered males, and the authors suggested that clonal diversity may have been underestimated. Conclusions about previously exposed vaccinees are limited because only six or seven AZD1222 recipients were SARS-CoV-2 seropositive at baseline. Because no day 14 peak-response samples were available, the repertoires could be characterized only after the peak T cell response. Spike-specific TCR breadth and depth rose significantly after two AZD1222 doses compared with day 0 and with MenACWY recipients. The 56-69-year group was small, and its depth increase did not reach significance, likely because of low power. Reportedly, close to half of the unique spike-specific TCRs recognized epitopes lying outside the regions that are mutated in the B.1.351 and B.1.1.7 variants.

The TCR originated in an adult in good health. The material sequenced was peripheral blood, taken on day 0 of AZD1222 vaccination. The chain uses TRBV5-8 and TRBJ1-2; TRBD1 fits 8 bases in the junction. The sequenced DNA: TGTGCCAGCAGCTACAGCAGGGGGCTGGGCGGCTACACCTTC. This yields the protein CASSYSRGLGGYTF.